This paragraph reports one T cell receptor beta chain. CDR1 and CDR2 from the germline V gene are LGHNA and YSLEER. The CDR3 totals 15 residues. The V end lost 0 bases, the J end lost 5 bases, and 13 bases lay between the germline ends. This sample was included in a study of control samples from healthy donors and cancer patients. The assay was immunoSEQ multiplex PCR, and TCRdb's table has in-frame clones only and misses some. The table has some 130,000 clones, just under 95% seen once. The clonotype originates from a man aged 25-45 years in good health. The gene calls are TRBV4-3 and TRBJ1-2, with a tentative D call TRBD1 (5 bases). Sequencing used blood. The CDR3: CASSQDPTAQYGYTF. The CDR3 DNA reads TGCGCCAGCAGCCAAGACCCGACAGCTCAGTATGGCTACACCTTC.